This T cell receptor (beta chain) was recovered during a study of CD8+ T cells in alopecia areata. Study information: Graft recipients were roughly 7-10-week-old female C3H/HeJ mice, and donor skin originated from roughly 6-13-month-old C3H/HeJ mice with spontaneous alopecia.

As the sequencing template, cDNA was produced by extracting RNA and reverse transcribing it. Sequencing was performed with immunoSEQ multiplex PCR; in TCRdb, only in-frame clones are kept and a portion is missing. The data show some 110,000 clones, with none appearing a single time. This clone has more than one count but fewer than ten. Its antigen is still unknown. Gene names and germline match the mouse. The CDR3 end is not reached by the read, which stops 4 residues before it; the germline J gene fills it in. Whole-study findings and limits: More clonal than normal scalp was lesional scalp, particularly alopecia totalis/universalis. Scalp data also include sequences from resident alphabeta T cells of normal skin. Sharing of TCR sequences between patients (possibly for HLA-related reasons) was less clear than in mice.

Germline values: CDR1 NSHNY, CDR2 SYGAGN. This CDR3 is 13 amino acids long. This TCR was sampled from a C3H/HeJ mouse with alopecia areata. MHC haplotype of the strain: H2-k. The chain employs TRBV13-1 and TRBJ1-1; a possible D gene is TRBD1 (5 bases). Sequenced sample: lesional skin. Partial CDR3 DNA: TGTGCCAGCAGTGATGCTAAGGGGACA. This translates into CASSDAKGT. In full, the CDR3 is CASSDAKGTEVFF.